The TCR beta chain under discussion was sequenced for a study of Graves' ophthalmopathy and Graves' hyperthyroidism. CDR3 regions of TCR beta were amplified from RNA transcripts. First-round RT-PCR relied on HTBI primers, and a second-round multiplex PCR came next. TCRdb used MiXCR to reprocess the multiplex PCR reads, holding one entry per CDR3 protein. The sample lists 500,000 to 700,000 distinct CDR3 sequences; less than 40% were seen once. CDR1 is SGHVS, CDR2 FQNEAQ, per germline. The V gene lost 1 base and the J gene lost 7 bases, with 14 bases spanning the gap. The CDR3 is made up of 15 amino acids. This clonotype was observed a single time.

The sequencing input was peripheral blood or thyroid tissue (not recorded which). The chain recombines TRBV7-8 with TRBJ1-5, with a tentative D call TRBD1 (6 bases). This TCR was recovered from an adult man with Graves' hyperthyroidism. The CDR3, as DNA: TGTGCCAGCAGCTTAGATGGGGGCACAGGGCAGCCCCAGCATTTT. Translating gives CASSLDGGTGQPQHF.